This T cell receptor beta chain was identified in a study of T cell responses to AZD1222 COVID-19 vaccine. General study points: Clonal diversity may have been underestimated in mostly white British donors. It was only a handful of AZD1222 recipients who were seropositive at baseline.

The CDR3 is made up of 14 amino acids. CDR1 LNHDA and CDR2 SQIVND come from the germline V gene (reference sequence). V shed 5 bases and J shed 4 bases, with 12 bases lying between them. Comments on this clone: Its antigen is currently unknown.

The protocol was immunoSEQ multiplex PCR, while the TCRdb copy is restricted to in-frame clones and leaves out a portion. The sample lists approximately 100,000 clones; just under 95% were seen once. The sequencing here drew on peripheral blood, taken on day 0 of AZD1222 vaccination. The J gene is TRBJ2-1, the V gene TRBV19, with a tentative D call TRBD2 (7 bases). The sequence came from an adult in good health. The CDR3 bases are TGTGCCAGTAGTCACGGGGGGCTTTACAATGAGCAGTTCTTC. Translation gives CASSHGGLYNEQFF.